The clone carrying this TCR beta chain has a count of ten or more. What it binds is not known. This specimen comes from a study of neurological immune-mediated disorders. Study-wide results and limits: A possible signature was seen in one related-CDR3 cluster, into which phylogenetic grouping placed the repertoires of 18 of 34 multiple sclerosis patients.

5'RACE generated cDNA with 10-nucleotide random UMIs. Each CDR3 protein is one row after TCRdb ran MiXCR on the 5' RACE reads. The sample consists of about 120,000 distinct CDR3 sequences, 3.2% of them appearing once. Unsorted libraries came from 2 million PBMCs stored at -80 °C. Germline V CDR1 and CDR2: SGDLS, YYNGEE. Deletions cut 4 bases from V and 7 bases from J, with 14 bases between. The CDR3 contains 13 residues. The sequencing sample was made of PBMCs. The origin of this receptor is a woman in her twenties or thirties with multiple sclerosis. The V call is TRBV9, the J call TRBJ1-2, with D unclear. The DNA for the CDR3 is TGTGCCAGCAGCTCTCTTACCCCTACTGGCTACACCTTC. This sequence encodes CASSSLTPTGYTF. Based on the CDR3 plus reference TRBV9 and TRBJ1-2, the full variable domain is DSGVTQTPKHLITATGQRVTLRCSPRSGDLSVYWYQQSLDQGLQFLIQYYNGEERAKGNILERFSAQQFPDLHSELNLSSLELGDSALYFCASSSLTPTGYTFGSGTRLTVV.